Below, 18 T cell receptor beta chains from the same sample are listed, as sequenced in a study of siplizumab effects on memory and regulatory T cells. The data were produced by immunoSEQ multiplex PCR, yet TCRdb's version contains in-frame clones alone and is incomplete. Of some 100,000 clones listed, around 92% were seen once; the top ten hold more than 0.65%. Sequencing input: Tregs sorted from blood. The receptor source for this set is a human donor in good health.

This chain connects TRBV7-2 to TRBJ1-6, with 7 nucleotides matching TRBD1. This CDR3 is 13 amino acids long. CDR1 and CDR2 (germline): SGHTA, FQGNSA. V trimming: 5 bases; J trimming: 8 bases; junction bases outside the gene matches: 3. CDR3 loop: CASSPDRDSPLHF. As DNA, the CDR3 is TGTGCCAGCAGCCCTGACAGGGATTCACCCCTCCACTTT.

This clone was counted a few times. Other DNA sequences in this specimen translate into the identical CDR3. J is TRBJ1-5 and V is TRBV5-1; D perhaps matches TRBD1 (6 bases). The CDR3 extends over 13 amino acids. Between the trimmed V and J ends, which lost 4 bases and 4 bases, there was a span of 9 bases. Germline V gives CDR1 SGHRS, CDR2 YFSETQ. Here the CDR3 DNA reads TGCGCCAGCAGCCTGCAGGGGAATCAGCCCCAGCATTTT. It encodes CASSLQGNQPQHF. Full variable domain (remainder filled in from reference TRBV5-1 and TRBJ1-5): KAGVTQTPRYLIKTRGQQVTLSCSPISGHRSVSWYQQTPGQGLQFLFEYFSETQRNKGNFPGRFSGRQFSNSRSEMNVSTLELGDSALYLCASSLQGNQPQHFGDGTRLSIL.

The chain couples TRBV5-6 to TRBJ2-7, with D perhaps assigned TRBD1 or TRBD2 (5 bases each). CDR1 and CDR2 (germline): SGHDT, YYEEEE. V gave up 2 bases and J gave up 3 bases, with 12 bases separating them. The CDR3 contains 14 residues. The CDR3 protein is CASSLRGASYEQYF. The DNA of the CDR3 is TGTGCCAGCAGCTTACGGGGCGCGAGCTACGAGCAGTACTTC.

CDR3 nucleotides: TGTGCCATCAGGGGACGGGAGAACACTGAAGCTTTCTTT. Translated: CAIRGRENTEAFF. This chain connects TRBV10-3 to TRBJ1-1; weak D call: TRBD1 (5 bases). V shed 6 bases and J shed 1 base, with 9 bases lying between them. CDR3 length equals 13 residues. CDR1 and CDR2 (germline): ENHRY, SYGVKD.

This clone was picked up a small number of times. The DNA for the CDR3 is TGCGCCAGCAGCCAACTTGAGGGGGAGCAGTACTTC. Residues: CASSQLEGEQYF. The chain joins TRBV5-1 to TRBJ2-7, with D perhaps assigned TRBD1 or TRBD2 (5 bases each). Trimming took 4 bases from V and 7 from J, leaving 12 bases between them. This CDR3 region has 12 residues. Germline V CDR1 and CDR2: SGHRS, YFSETQ.

The chain is built from TRBV20-1 and TRBJ2-7; D gene unclear. V lost 3 bases and J 2 bases, leaving 5 bases between the germline ends. CDR1 and CDR2 (germline): DFQATT, SNEGSKA (reference sequence). The CDR3 has 11 residues. CDR3 in amino acids: CSASGTYEQYF. CDR3 nucleotide sequence: TGCAGTGCTAGTGGGACCTACGAGCAGTACTTC.

The chain links TRBV27 to TRBJ1-1, with a weak D call TRBD1 (6 bases). CDR1 is MNHEY and CDR2 is SMNVEV in the germline V gene (reference sequence). Deletions cut 1 base from V and 3 bases from J, with 12 bases between. CDR3 length: 15 residues. CDR3 amino acids: CASSLLGGRDTEAFF. The CDR3 nucleotides are TGTGCCAGCAGTTTATTAGGGGGGAGGGACACTGAAGCTTTCTTT.

The chain combines TRBV10-3 with TRBJ2-2; 8 nucleotides agree with TRBD2. CDR3 length equals 12 residues. Per germline, CDR1 ENHRY and CDR2 SYGVKD. The trim removed 9 bases at V and 6 bases at J, leaving 3 bases unmatched. CDR3 nucleotide sequence: TGTGCCATATCTAGCGGGTCCGGGGAGCTGTTTTTT. This encodes CAISSGSGELFF.

V is TRBV7-3 and J is TRBJ2-3, with 8 bases lining up with TRBD1. Unmatched junction bases numbered 6, after V lost 5 bases and J lost 2 bases. Germline CDR1 reads SGHTA; CDR2 reads FQGTGA. CDR3 length equals 15 residues. The CDR3 DNA sequence: TGTGCCAGCAGCACCCGGACAGGGTCCACAGATACGCAGTATTTT. Amino acids: CASSTRTGSTDTQYF.

V gene TRBV2 combines with J gene TRBJ2-5, with TRBD2 matching 9 bases. In germline, CDR1 is SNHLY, CDR2 FYNNEI. The CDR3 is made up of 15 amino acids. Losses at the gene ends were 5 bases for V and 4 bases for J; bases not matched to a gene: 8. CDR3 coding DNA: TGTGCCAGCAGTCCAGCGGGGGGTATAACAGAGACCCAGTACTTC. Encoded protein: CASSPAGGITETQYF.

This sequence joins TRBV7-2 and TRBJ2-5; 7 nucleotides align to TRBD2. Germline CDR1 is SGHTA and CDR2 is FQGNSA. The CDR3 totals 15 residues. V dropped 1 base and J dropped 1; count of bases not matched to a gene: 3. The chain's CDR3 is CASSLVGGFQETQYF. In DNA form, the CDR3 reads TGTGCCAGCAGCTTAGTCGGGGGGTTCCAAGAGACCCAGTACTTC.

This clone was picked up one time. The chain couples TRBV18 to TRBJ2-1; D uncertain. CDR1 KGHSH and CDR2 LQKENI come from the germline V gene. V lost 2 bases and J 10 bases, leaving 9 bases between the germline ends. CDR3 length: 12 residues. Written as DNA, the CDR3 is TGTGCCAGCTCACCAGGAGCCCAGGAGCAGTTCTTC. It encodes CASSPGAQEQFF. Filled out from reference TRBV18 and TRBJ2-1, the complete variable domain reads NAGVMQNPRHLVRRRGQEARLRCSPMKGHSHVYWYRQLPEEGLKFMVYLQKENIIDESGMPKERFSAEFPKEGPSILRIQQVVRGDSAAYFCASSPGAQEQFFGPGTRLTVL.

The chain combines TRBV11-2 with TRBJ2-7, with 7 bases that match TRBD2. Germline CDR1 and CDR2: SGHAT and FQNNGV. The CDR3 has 14 residues. With V trimmed by 3 bases and J by 0 bases, 2 bases remained unmatched. This CDR3 is CASSLSGDSYEQYF. CDR3 bases: TGTGCCAGCAGCTTGAGCGGGGACTCCTACGAGCAGTACTTC.

The chain recombines TRBV7-9 with TRBJ2-3; D may match TRBD1 or TRBD2 (6 bases each). Deletions cut 4 bases from V and 5 bases from J, with 16 bases between. Per the germline V gene, CDR1 is SEHNR and CDR2 is FQNEAQ (reference sequence). CDR3 length: 15 amino acids. CDR3 coding DNA: TGTGCCAGCAGCTCCGGGGGCGGTGGTGAAGATACGCAGTATTTT. This translates into CASSSGGGGEDTQYF. The full variable domain, its missing parts supplied by reference TRBV7-9 and TRBJ2-3, is DTGVSQNPRHKITKRGQNVTFRCDPISEHNRLYWYRQTLGQGPEFLTYFQNEAQLEKSRLLSDRFSAERPKGSFSTLEIQRTEQGDSAMYLCASSSGGGGEDTQYFGPGTRLTVL.

The chain joins TRBV5-1 to TRBJ1-3; a weak D match, TRBD1 (6 bases). This CDR3 has 14 residues. From germline, CDR1 is SGHRS and CDR2 YFSETQ. Deletions cut 0 bases from V and 4 bases from J, with 8 bases between. CDR3 DNA: TGCGCCAGCAGCTTGGAGGGACAAGGAAACACCATATATTTT. Protein sequence: CASSLEGQGNTIYF.

The genes are TRBV5-1 and TRBJ1-1, with D maybe TRBD1 (5 bases). Deletions cut 4 bases from V and 2 bases from J, with 15 bases between. Germline assignment: CDR1 SGHRS and CDR2 YFSETQ. The CDR3 is 15 residues long. The CDR3 nucleotides are TGCGCCAGCAGCCCGAGGACCGGGACCAACACTGAAGCTTTCTTT. As protein: CASSPRTGTNTEAFF.

The chain links TRBV18 to TRBJ1-2; possibly TRBD1 for D (6 bases). CDR3 size: 14 residues. Germline CDR1 reads KGHSH; CDR2 reads LQKENI. The V end was cut by 3 bases, the J end by 2 bases, with 10 bases between. The CDR3 here is CASSPDRNNYGYTF. CDR3 nucleotide sequence: TGTGCCAGCTCACCCGACAGGAACAACTATGGCTACACCTTC.

CDR3 sequence: CGLAGGEETQYF. DNA of the CDR3: TGTGGCCTGGCGGGGGGGGAGGAGACCCAGTACTTC. V gene TRBV19 combines with J gene TRBJ2-5, with 9 bases lining up with TRBD2. The CDR3 spans 12 residues. The germline V gene encodes CDR1 LNHDA and CDR2 SQIVND (reference sequence).